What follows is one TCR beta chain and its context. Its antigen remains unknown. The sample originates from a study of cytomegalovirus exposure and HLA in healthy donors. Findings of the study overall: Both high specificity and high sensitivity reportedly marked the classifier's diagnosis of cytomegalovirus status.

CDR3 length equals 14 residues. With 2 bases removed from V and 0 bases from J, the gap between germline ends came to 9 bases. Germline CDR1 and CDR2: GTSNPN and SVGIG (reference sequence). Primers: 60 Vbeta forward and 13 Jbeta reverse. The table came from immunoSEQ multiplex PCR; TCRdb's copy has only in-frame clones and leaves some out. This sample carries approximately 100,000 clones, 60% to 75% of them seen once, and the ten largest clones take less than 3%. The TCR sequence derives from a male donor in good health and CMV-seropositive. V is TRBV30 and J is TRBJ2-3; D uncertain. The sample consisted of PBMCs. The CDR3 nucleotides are TGTGCCTGGAGTCCGTCCCAGAGCACAGATACGCAGTATTTT. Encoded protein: CAWSPSQSTDTQYF.